Below are 21 T cell receptor beta chains sequenced from a single sample in a study of T cell responses to AZD1222 COVID-19 vaccine. Here immunoSEQ multiplex PCR was the method, and the copy in TCRdb shows in-frame clones only, minus some. In the table there are 100,000 to 150,000 clones, approximately 91% of which are singletons. The sequences come from peripheral blood, collected 28 days after the second AZD1222 dose. The receptors were sampled from an adult who received the AZD1222 COVID-19 vaccine.

The chain is built from TRBV7-9 and TRBJ1-1; D is uncertain. Between the trimmed V and J ends, which lost 6 bases and 2 bases, there was a span of 10 bases. CDR3 size: 13 residues. Germline V CDR1 and CDR2: SEHNR, FQNEAQ (reference sequence). CDR3 sequence reads: CASSLGSNTEAFF. CDR3 DNA sequence: TGTGCCAGCAGTCTGGGAAGTAACACTGAAGCTTTCTTT. Full variable domain (missing parts from reference TRBV7-9 and TRBJ1-1): DTGVSQNPRHKITKRGQNVTFRCDPISEHNRLYWYRQTLGQGPEFLTYFQNEAQLEKSRLLSDRFSAERPKGSFSTLEIQRTEQGDSAMYLCASSLGSNTEAFFGQGTRLTVV.

The chain uses TRBV5-4 and TRBJ1-6, with D unresolved. The V end lost 6 bases, the J end lost 3 bases, and 10 bases lay between the germline ends. Germline V lookup: CDR1 SGHNT, CDR2 YYREEE (reference sequence). CDR3 length: 14 residues. The CDR3 is CASKVGNYNSPLHF. In DNA form, the CDR3 reads TGTGCCAGCAAAGTGGGGAACTATAATTCACCCCTCCACTTT.

This rearrangement joins TRBV7-2 to TRBJ1-1; D is possibly TRBD1 (5 bases). Trimming removed 6 bases at V and 5 bases at J, with 13 bases between. The germline V gene encodes CDR1 SGHTA and CDR2 FQGNSA. The CDR3 has 13 residues. The CDR3, as DNA: TGTGCCAGCAGTCAGGGTTTAGCGACTGAAGCTTTCTTT. Its translation is CASSQGLATEAFF. The complete variable domain, with remaining parts taken from reference TRBV7-2 and TRBJ1-1, reads GAGVSQSPSNKVTEKGKDVELRCDPISGHTALYWYRQSLGQGLEFLIYFQGNSAPDKSGLPSDRFSAERTGGSVSTLTIQRTQQEDSAVYLCASSQGLATEAFFGQGTRLTVV.

This chain connects TRBV4-1 to TRBJ2-7; 9 bases match TRBD1. V was clipped by 4 bases and J by 0 bases; unmatched bases: 4. CDR3 length: 15 residues. Germline CDR1 and CDR2: MGHRA and YSYEKL. CDR3 coding DNA: TGCGCCAGCAGCCCGGGACAGGGTGACTCCTACGAGCAGTACTTC. It codes for CASSPGQGDSYEQYF.

This rearrangement joins TRBV10-3 to TRBJ1-2; the D is unclear. This CDR3 has 12 residues. V gave up 4 bases and J gave up 6 bases, with 9 bases separating them. The V gene's germline CDR1 is ENHRY and CDR2 SYGVKD. In DNA, the CDR3 is TGTGCCATCAGTGGACAATCGGATGGCTACACCTTC. Amino acid sequence: CAISGQSDGYTF.

The chain uses TRBV7-8 and TRBJ1-6; D remains unclear. This CDR3 contains 15 residues. From germline, CDR1 is SGHVS and CDR2 FQNEAQ. Trimming took 1 base from V and 14 from J, leaving 18 bases between them. DNA for the CDR3: TGTGCCAGCAGCTTAGGGAGGACCACCGTTCAAGCCCTCCACTTT. Its protein is CASSLGRTTVQALHF.

The V and J genes are TRBV19 and TRBJ1-1, with 9 bases aligning to TRBD1. This CDR3 is 14 amino acids long. The J segment lost 4 bases and the V segment lost 5 bases, leaving 5 bases of the junction unmatched. Germline V gene lookup returns CDR1 LNHDA and CDR2 SQIVND (reference sequence). In nucleotides, the CDR3 is TGTGCCAGTAGTCCGGGGACAGGGACCACTGAAGCTTTCTTT. Protein sequence: CASSPGTGTTEAFF.

The chain recombines TRBV19 with TRBJ1-3; 9 bases are a match to TRBD1. This CDR3 has 17 amino acids. J lost 1 base, V lost 4 bases, and 8 bases had no gene match. Germline CDR1 and CDR2: LNHDA and SQIVND (reference sequence). CDR3 DNA sequence: TGTGCCAGTAGTACGGGCCCGGGACAGGGATCTGGAAACACCATATATTTT. Its protein product is CASSTGPGQGSGNTIYF. Looking up the rest from reference TRBV19 and TRBJ1-3 gives the full variable domain: DGGITQSPKYLFRKEGQNVTLSCEQNLNHDAMYWYRQDPGQGLRLIYYSQIVNDFQKGDIAEGYSVSREKKESFPLTVTSAQKNPTAFYLCASSTGPGQGSGNTIYFGEGSWLTVV.

A few counts support this clone. The rearrangement links TRBV5-6 to TRBJ1-2, with a tentative D call TRBD1 (6 bases). Trimming stripped 5 bases from V and 1 base from J, with 12 bases between. Germline CDR1 reads SGHDT; CDR2 reads YYEEEE. This CDR3 is 14 amino acids long. CDR3 sequence: CASRRSGVNYGYTF. Here the CDR3 DNA reads TGTGCCAGCAGACGGTCAGGGGTTAACTATGGCTACACCTTC.

The CDR3 nucleotides are TGTGCCAGCAGTTTTTGGCCCCCCGTAGGTGAAAAACTGTTTTTT. Translating gives CASSFWPPVGEKLFF. The chain combines TRBV27 with TRBJ1-4; no reliable D call. V gave up 3 bases and J gave up 7 bases, with 15 bases separating them. Germline values: CDR1 MNHEY, CDR2 SMNVEV (reference sequence). The length of the CDR3 is 15 residues.

The gene calls are TRBV6-5 and TRBJ1-1; D remains ambiguous. Germline CDR1 is MNHEY and CDR2 is SVGAGI. Trimming cost V 4 bases and J 4 bases, with 13 bases left between them. The CDR3 is made up of 14 amino acids. The DNA of the CDR3 is TGTGCCAGCAGTTCACCCCGGGGTCTCACTGAAGCTTTCTTT. Protein product: CASSSPRGLTEAFF.

This sequence joins TRBV24-1 and TRBJ2-7; D gene unclear. In germline, CDR1 is KGHDR, CDR2 SFDVKD. This CDR3 has 13 residues. Trimming took off 10 bases at V and 6 bases at J, with 18 bases between the two ends. The DNA for the CDR3 is TGTGCCACTAACTTTACGTTTGAGAGCGAGCAGTACTTC. Translated: CATNFTFESEQYF.

CDR3 loop: CASGPETGVETQYF. For the CDR3, the DNA is TGTGCTAGTGGTCCCGAGACAGGGGTAGAGACCCAGTACTTC. The chain combines TRBV12-5 with TRBJ2-5; 8 nucleotides line up with TRBD1. From germline, CDR1 is LGHNT and CDR2 FRNRAP. CDR3 length: 14 residues. The V segment lost 5 bases and the J segment 4 bases; nucleotides outside the gene matches: 6. The full variable domain, in which reference TRBV12-5 and TRBJ2-5 provide the parts outside the CDR3, is DARVTQTPRHKVTEMGQEVTMRCQPILGHNTVFWYRQTMMQGLELLAYFRNRAPLDDSGMPKDRFSAEMPDATLATLKIQPSEPRDSAVYFCASGPETGVETQYFGPGTRLLVL.

The V gene is TRBV12-3 or TRBV12-4, the J gene TRBJ2-5; a weak D match, TRBD1 (5 bases). Trimming shortened V by 2 bases and J by 5 bases, and 9 bases separated the two germline ends. This CDR3 contains 13 residues. CDR3 sequence: CASSLMGRETQYF. CDR3 sequence (DNA): TGTGCCAGCAGTTTAATGGGGCGGGAGACCCAGTACTTC.

This sequence joins TRBV28 and TRBJ2-7, with TRBD2 matching over 10 bases. Looked up from germline, CDR1 is MDHEN and CDR2 is SYDVKM. The length of the CDR3 is 19 residues. V lost 6 bases to trimming and J lost 3 bases; unmatched junction nucleotides: 20. Written as DNA, the CDR3 is TGTGCCAGCAGCCCAGGGTTGGTGAAGCGGGAGGGTTTAAGCTACGAGCAGTACTTC. This encodes CASSPGLVKREGLSYEQYF.

The chain employs TRBV7-8 and TRBJ2-1; 10 nucleotides agree with TRBD2. Germline V gene data show CDR1 as SGHVS and CDR2 as FQNEAQ. This CDR3 is 14 amino acids long. The V segment lost 6 bases and the J segment 5 bases; nucleotides outside the gene matches: 4. For the CDR3, the DNA is TGTGCCAGCAGAGCTAGCGGGAGTAACAATGAGCAGTTCTTC. Translating it yields CASRASGSNNEQFF.

This rearrangement joins TRBV9 to TRBJ2-2; 7 bases are shared with TRBD1. This CDR3 contains 15 residues. Germline-derived CDR1 and CDR2 are SGDLS and YYNGEE. After removal of 4 bases from V and 1 base from J, the junction contained 4 bases not matched to a gene. CDR3 nucleotides: TGTGCCAGCAGCCCCGGGGACAGGAACACCGGGGAGCTGTTTTTT. Encoded protein: CASSPGDRNTGELFF.

This chain connects TRBV6-4 to TRBJ1-5, with D tentatively TRBD1 (5 bases). V was cut by 3 bases and J by 7 bases, with 13 bases left in between. The germline V gene has CDR1 MRHNA and CDR2 SNTAGT. The CDR3 is 14 residues long. The CDR3 nucleotides are TGTGCCAGCAGTGATCGGACACCTCCCCAGCCCCAGCATTTT. This encodes CASSDRTPPQPQHF.

The rearrangement joins TRBV6-5 to TRBJ2-1; 9 bases map to TRBD2. With 6 bases clipped from V and 4 bases from J, the junction kept 4 bases outside the gene matches. Germline V lookup: CDR1 MNHEY, CDR2 SVGAGI. This CDR3 is 14 amino acids long. CDR3 residues: CASRRLADYNEQFF. The CDR3 DNA reads TGTGCCAGCAGGCGACTAGCGGATTACAATGAGCAGTTCTTC.

This clone was detected only once. V gene TRBV7-2 combines with J gene TRBJ1-2, with TRBD1 as a possible D gene (5 bases). Looked up from germline, CDR1 is SGHTA and CDR2 is FQGNSA. The CDR3 totals 14 residues. V was cut by 4 bases and J by 8 bases, with 17 bases left in between. The DNA for the CDR3 is TGTGCCAGCAGCTCGAGATTAGGGGCAGAAGGCTACACCTTC. Its protein product is CASSSRLGAEGYTF.

In this sample, this clone is medium-sized. This sample also contains other DNA sequences that code for the same CDR3. CDR3 bases: TGTGCCAGCAGCTTGGGGCGGACTGAAGCTTTCTTT. Residues: CASSLGRTEAFF. The V call is TRBV11-1, the J call TRBJ1-1; a weak D match, TRBD1 (5 bases). The germline V and J ends were trimmed by 3 bases and 5 bases, with 7 bases remaining between them. The germline gives CDR1 SGHAT, CDR2 FQDESV (reference sequence). The CDR3 sequence is 12 residues long. The full variable domain, in which reference TRBV11-1 and TRBJ1-1 provide the parts outside the CDR3, is EAEVAQSPRYKITEKSQAVAFWCDPISGHATLYWYRQILGQGPELLVQFQDESVVDDSQLPKDRFSAERLKGVDSTLKIQPAELGDSAMYLCASSLGRTEAFFGQGTRLTVV.